The clone carrying this T cell receptor (beta chain) was seen once. The V and J ends lost 3 bases and 2 bases respectively, with 13 bases between them. The CDR3 is made up of 15 amino acids. Germline CDR1 reads SNHLY; CDR2 reads FYNNEI. The data were taken from a study of blood T cell repertoires in COVID-19. Assay used: immunoSEQ multiplex PCR; TCRdb lists only in-frame clones, some missing. The data contain over 150,000 clones, 84% of them singletons. Material for sequencing was peripheral blood. The chain joins TRBV2 to TRBJ1-2; D remains ambiguous. The receptor was isolated from a human donor in a cohort sampled during active COVID-19. CDR3 nucleotides: TGTGCCAGCAGTGATAGCTCAGCTCAAAACTATGGCTACACCTTC. It is translated as CASSDSSAQNYGYTF.